The text below deals with one T cell receptor beta chain. As yet, its antigen is unknown. This sample is drawn from a study of graft-versus-host responses after intestinal transplantation. Study context: All recipients were given anti-thymocyte globulin induction, and tacrolimus and steroids were then administered for approximately 3 years. Overall study findings and caveats: High graft-versus-host to host-versus-graft clonal ratios were found in allografts of patients who had graft-donor T cell macrochimerism.

Germline CDR1 and CDR2: SGHNT and YENEEA. V lost 3 bases and J lost 2; bases outside the gene matches: 6. The CDR3 contains 15 residues. Data came from immunoSEQ multiplex PCR; TCRdb stores just in-frame clones and leaves some out. The table shows 35,000 to 50,000 clones, with about 94% occurring only once. The gene calls are TRBV11-3 and TRBJ2-7; TRBD1 matches 8 bases. The sequencing used unstimulated CD8+ T cells sorted from spleen or lymph node cells, collected before transplant. The sequence was obtained from a human donor who was the organ donor for an intestinal transplant. The DNA for the CDR3 is TGTGCCAGCAGCTTCCGACAGGGGCCAACCTACGAGCAGTACTTC. Encoded protein: CASSFRQGPTYEQYF.